Described below is a single TCR beta chain sequence and its context. No antigen is known for it. Attachment of unique molecular identifiers was made to individual cDNA molecules. TCRdb analysed the 5' RACE reads with MiXCR anew, one entry per CDR3 protein. Here the sample spans approximately 100,000 distinct CDR3 sequences, around 15% being singletons. Per the germline V gene, CDR1 is DFQATT and CDR2 is SNEGSKA (reference sequence). V shed 6 bases, J shed 2 bases, and the junction held 10 bases outside the gene matches. The CDR3 consists of 15 residues. These data are taken from a study of early T cells in non-severe SARS-CoV-2 infection. Study information: Chains from this unsorted whole-blood bulk RNA could not be paired. Regarding the study as a whole: Clonotype matching in VDJdb favored anti-spike CD8 responses and did not capture private and CD4 specificities.

The sequenced sample was whole blood. The chain has TRBV20-1 and TRBJ2-3, with TRBD2 identical over 8 bases. This receptor was identified in an adult who was a healthcare worker with PCR-confirmed SARS-CoV-2 infection or an uninfected control (not recorded which). The chain's CDR3 is CSAESLAGPTDTQYF. The CDR3 coding sequence is TGCAGTGCGGAATCTTTAGCGGGACCCACAGATACGCAGTATTTT.